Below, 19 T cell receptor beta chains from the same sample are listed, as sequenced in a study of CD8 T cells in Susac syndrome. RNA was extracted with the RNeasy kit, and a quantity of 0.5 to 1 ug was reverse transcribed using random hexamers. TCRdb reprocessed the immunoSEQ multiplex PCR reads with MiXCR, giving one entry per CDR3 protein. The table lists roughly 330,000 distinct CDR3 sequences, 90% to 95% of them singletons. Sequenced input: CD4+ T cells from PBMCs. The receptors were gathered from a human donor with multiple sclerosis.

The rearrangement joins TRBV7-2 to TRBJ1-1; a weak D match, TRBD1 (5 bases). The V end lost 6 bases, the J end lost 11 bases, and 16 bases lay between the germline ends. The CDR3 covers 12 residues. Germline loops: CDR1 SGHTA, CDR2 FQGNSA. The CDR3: CASSPNMAGAFF. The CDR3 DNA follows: TGTGCCAGCAGTCCCAACATGGCAGGGGCTTTCTTT.

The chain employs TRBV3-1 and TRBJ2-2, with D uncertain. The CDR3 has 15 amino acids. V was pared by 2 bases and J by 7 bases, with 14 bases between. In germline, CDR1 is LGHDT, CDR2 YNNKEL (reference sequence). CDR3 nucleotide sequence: TGTGCCAGCAGCCAATTCTCCCGGTTAGACGGGGAGCTGTTTTTT. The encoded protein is CASSQFSRLDGELFF.

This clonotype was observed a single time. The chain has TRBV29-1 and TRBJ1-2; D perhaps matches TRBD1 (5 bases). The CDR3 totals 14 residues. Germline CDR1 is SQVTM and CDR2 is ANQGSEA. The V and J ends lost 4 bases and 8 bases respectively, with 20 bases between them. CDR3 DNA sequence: TGCAGCGTTGCTCCGGGGCGCCACGTAAACGGCTACACCTTC. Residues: CSVAPGRHVNGYTF. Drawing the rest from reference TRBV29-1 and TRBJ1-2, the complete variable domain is SAVISQKPSRDICQRGTSLTIQCQVDSQVTMMFWYRQQPGQSLTLIATANQGSEATYESGFVIDKFPISRPNLTFSTLTVSNMSPEDSSIYLCSVAPGRHVNGYTFGSGTRLTVV.

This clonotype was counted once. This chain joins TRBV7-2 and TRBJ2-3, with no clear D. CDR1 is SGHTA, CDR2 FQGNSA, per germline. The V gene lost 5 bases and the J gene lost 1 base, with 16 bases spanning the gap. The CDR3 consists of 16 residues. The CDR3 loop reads CASSQWQGYGTDTQYF. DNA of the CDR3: TGTGCCAGCAGCCAGTGGCAAGGGTACGGCACAGATACGCAGTATTTT.

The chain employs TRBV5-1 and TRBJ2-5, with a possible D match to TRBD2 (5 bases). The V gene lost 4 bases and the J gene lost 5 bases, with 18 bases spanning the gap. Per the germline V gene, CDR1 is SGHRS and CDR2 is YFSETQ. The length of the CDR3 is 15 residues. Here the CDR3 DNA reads TGCGCCAGCAGCAGGAATGGACCCCGAGGGGAGACCCAGTACTTC. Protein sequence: CASSRNGPRGETQYF.

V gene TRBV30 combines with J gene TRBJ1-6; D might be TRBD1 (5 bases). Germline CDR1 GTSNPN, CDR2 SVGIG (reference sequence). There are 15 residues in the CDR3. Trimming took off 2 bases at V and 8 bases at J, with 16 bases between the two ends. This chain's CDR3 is CAWSPKGRWDSPLHF. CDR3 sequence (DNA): TGTGCCTGGAGTCCAAAGGGACGGTGGGATTCACCCCTCCACTTT. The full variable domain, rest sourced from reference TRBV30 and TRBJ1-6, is SQTIHQWPATLVQPVGSPLSLECTVEGTSNPNLYWYRQAAGRGLQLLFYSVGIGQISSEVPQNLSASRPQDRQFILSSKKLLLSDSGFYLCAWSPKGRWDSPLHFGNGTRLTVT.

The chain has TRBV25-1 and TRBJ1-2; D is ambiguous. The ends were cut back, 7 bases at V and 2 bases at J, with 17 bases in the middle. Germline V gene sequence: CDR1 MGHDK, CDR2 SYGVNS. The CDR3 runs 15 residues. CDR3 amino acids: CASKESFGGNYGYTF. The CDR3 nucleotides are TGTGCCAGCAAAGAGAGTTTCGGCGGCAACTATGGCTACACCTTC.

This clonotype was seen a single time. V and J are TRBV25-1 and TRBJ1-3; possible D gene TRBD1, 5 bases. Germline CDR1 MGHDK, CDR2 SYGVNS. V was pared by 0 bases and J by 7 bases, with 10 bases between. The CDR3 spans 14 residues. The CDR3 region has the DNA TGTGCCAGCAGTGAATATGGGGGAAGCAACACCATATATTTT. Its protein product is CASSEYGGSNTIYF.

CDR3 amino acids: CASSVGAGGPGELFF. DNA of the CDR3: TGTGCCAGCAGTGTTGGAGCGGGGGGGCCCGGGGAGCTGTTTTTT. The gene calls are TRBV2 and TRBJ2-2, with 10 bases lining up with TRBD2. With 4 bases clipped from V and 6 bases from J, the junction kept 5 bases outside the gene matches. The CDR3 extends over 15 amino acids. CDR1 is SNHLY and CDR2 is FYNNEI in the germline V gene.

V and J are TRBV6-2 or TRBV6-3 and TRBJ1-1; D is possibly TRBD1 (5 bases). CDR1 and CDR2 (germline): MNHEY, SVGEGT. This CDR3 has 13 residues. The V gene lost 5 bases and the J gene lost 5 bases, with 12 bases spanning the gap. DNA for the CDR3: TGTGCCAGCAGTCCAGGGTATGGGACTGAAGCTTTCTTT. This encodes CASSPGYGTEAFF.

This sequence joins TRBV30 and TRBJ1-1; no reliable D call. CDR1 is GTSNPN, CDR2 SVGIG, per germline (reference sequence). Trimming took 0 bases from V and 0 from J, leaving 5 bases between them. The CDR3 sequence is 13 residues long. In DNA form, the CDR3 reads TGTGCCTGGAGTGTGGGGATGAACACTGAAGCTTTCTTT. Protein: CAWSVGMNTEAFF.

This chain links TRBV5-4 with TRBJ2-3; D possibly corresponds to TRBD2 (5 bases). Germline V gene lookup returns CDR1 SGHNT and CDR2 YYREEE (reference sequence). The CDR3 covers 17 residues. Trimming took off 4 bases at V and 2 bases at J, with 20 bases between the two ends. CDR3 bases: TGTGCCAGCAGCCCACCGGCTAACGCGAGGGTCACAGATACGCAGTATTTT. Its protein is CASSPPANARVTDTQYF.

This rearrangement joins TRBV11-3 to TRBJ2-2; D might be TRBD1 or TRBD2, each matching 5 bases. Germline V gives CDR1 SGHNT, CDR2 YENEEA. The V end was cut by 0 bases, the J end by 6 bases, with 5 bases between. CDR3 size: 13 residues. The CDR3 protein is CASSLEGAGELFF. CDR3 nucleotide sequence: TGTGCCAGCAGCTTAGAGGGGGCCGGGGAGCTGTTTTTT.

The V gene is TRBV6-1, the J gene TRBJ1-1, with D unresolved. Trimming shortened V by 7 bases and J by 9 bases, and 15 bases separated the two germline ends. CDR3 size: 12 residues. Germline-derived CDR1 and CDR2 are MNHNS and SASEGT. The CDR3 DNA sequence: TGTGCCAGCATCCTAGGAAGAGAGAAAGCTTTCTTT. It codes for CASILGREKAFF.

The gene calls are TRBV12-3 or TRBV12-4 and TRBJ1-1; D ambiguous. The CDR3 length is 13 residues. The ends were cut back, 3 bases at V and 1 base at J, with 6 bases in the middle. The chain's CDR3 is CASSFPRNTEAFF. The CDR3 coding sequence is TGTGCCAGCAGTTTCCCACGGAACACTGAAGCTTTCTTT.

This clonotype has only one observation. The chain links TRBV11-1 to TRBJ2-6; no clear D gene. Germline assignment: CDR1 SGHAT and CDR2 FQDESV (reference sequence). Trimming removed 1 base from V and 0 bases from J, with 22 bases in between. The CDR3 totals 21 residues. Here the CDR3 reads CASSLGSQWQAGGSGANVLTF. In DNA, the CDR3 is TGTGCCAGCAGCTTAGGGTCCCAATGGCAAGCCGGCGGCTCTGGGGCCAACGTCCTGACTTTC.

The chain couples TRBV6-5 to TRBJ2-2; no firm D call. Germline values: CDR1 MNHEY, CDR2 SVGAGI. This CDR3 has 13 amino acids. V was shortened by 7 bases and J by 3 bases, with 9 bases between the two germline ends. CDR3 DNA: TGTGCCAGCATCGGTGGCGACACCGGGGAGCTGTTTTTT. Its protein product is CASIGGDTGELFF.

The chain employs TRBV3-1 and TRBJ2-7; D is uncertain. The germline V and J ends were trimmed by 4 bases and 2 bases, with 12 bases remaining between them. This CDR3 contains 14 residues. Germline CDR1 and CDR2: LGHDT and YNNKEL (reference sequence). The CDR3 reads CASSPGRPPYEQYF. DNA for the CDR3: TGTGCCAGCAGCCCGGGCAGGCCTCCCTACGAGCAGTACTTC.

The CDR3 region is CAWIGFRPINQPQHF. DNA of the CDR3: TGTGCCTGGATTGGTTTCAGGCCGATCAATCAGCCCCAGCATTTT. This chain connects TRBV30 to TRBJ1-5, with D hard to call. The CDR3 covers 15 residues. CDR1 is GTSNPN and CDR2 is SVGIG in the germline V gene (reference sequence). V was trimmed by 4 bases and J by 3 bases, leaving 16 bases between them.